These 19 T cell receptor beta chains came from one sample sequenced in a study of blood T cell repertoires in COVID-19. Libraries were prepared by immunoSEQ multiplex PCR; TCRdb keeps only in-frame clonotypes and omits some of them. This table holds about 60,000 clones, 60% to 80% found once. The specimen sequenced was peripheral blood. These receptors were taken from an elderly man with acute or convalescent COVID-19.

The chain is built from TRBV7-6 and TRBJ2-2; D is unclear. The germline V gene has CDR1 SGHVS and CDR2 FNYEAQ. V lost 0 bases, J lost 5 bases, and 4 bases lay in between. CDR3 size: 13 residues. DNA for the CDR3: TGTGCCAGCAGCTTAGCGGAGACCGGGGAGCTGTTTTTT. Translating it yields CASSLAETGELFF.

The genes are TRBV2 and TRBJ2-1, with 9 bases identical to TRBD1. The CDR3 sequence is 15 residues long. The trim removed 6 bases at V and 7 bases at J, leaving 10 bases unmatched. CDR1 is SNHLY and CDR2 is FYNNEI in the germline V gene. CDR3 amino acids: CASRGQGPRTNEQFF. The CDR3 region has the DNA TGTGCCAGCAGAGGACAGGGGCCTAGGACGAATGAGCAGTTCTTC.

The genes are TRBV5-1 and TRBJ1-5; no reliable D call. V lost 4 bases and J lost 1, with 12 bases in between. The length of the CDR3 is 15 residues. Germline CDR1 is SGHRS and CDR2 is YFSETQ. This CDR3 reads CASSPDPQSNQPQHF. Here the CDR3 DNA reads TGCGCCAGCAGCCCCGACCCACAGAGCAATCAGCCCCAGCATTTT.

CDR3: CASSLDRDRVTYGYTF. The CDR3 nucleotides are TGTGCCAGCAGCTTAGATCGGGACAGGGTGACCTATGGCTACACCTTC. This sequence joins TRBV7-9 and TRBJ1-2; 9 bases agree with TRBD1. Trimming removed 1 base from V and 4 bases from J; junction bases left unmatched: 7. The CDR3 covers 16 residues. Germline assignment: CDR1 SEHNR and CDR2 FQNEAQ (reference sequence).

This clone appeared once. The chain carries TRBV5-1 and TRBJ1-1, with a weak D call TRBD1 (5 bases). Trimming stripped 4 bases from V and 2 bases from J, with 12 bases between. CDR1 is SGHRS and CDR2 is YFSETQ in the germline V gene. This CDR3 contains 14 residues. CDR3 DNA sequence: TGCGCCAGCAGCCAGAGACAGATAAACACTGAAGCTTTCTTT. Translated, it gives CASSQRQINTEAFF.

Many counts were recorded for this clone. The chain employs TRBV18 and TRBJ1-1, with TRBD1 matching over 7 bases. CDR1 is KGHSH and CDR2 is LQKENI in the germline V gene. Germline trimming cut 1 base from V and 3 bases from J; bases unmatched to any gene: 2. This CDR3 spans 14 amino acids. The CDR3 bases are TGTGCCAGCTCACCACAGGGGGCTGACACTGAAGCTTTCTTT. Amino acids: CASSPQGADTEAFF.

The chain has TRBV3-1 (or the pseudogene TRBV3-2) and TRBJ2-6, with no clear D. CDR1 and CDR2 from the germline V gene are LGHDT and YNNKEL (reference sequence). V was shortened by 0 bases and J by 2 bases, with 8 bases between the two germline ends. The CDR3 spans 16 residues. DNA for the CDR3: TGTGCCAGCAGCCAAGAAACCGAGCCTGGGGCCAACGTCCTGACTTTC. This gives the protein CASSQETEPGANVLTF.

This clone was detected only a few times. The chain uses TRBV6-6 and TRBJ1-2, with 11 bases fitting TRBD1. The germline gives CDR1 MNHNY, CDR2 SVGAGI (reference sequence). The V gene end was trimmed by 2 bases and the J gene end by 3 bases; junction bases not matched to a gene: 5. This CDR3 comprises 16 residues. The CDR3 bases are TGTGCCAGCAGTTACGGACAGGGGGCGGTTGACTATGGCTACACCTTC. Its translation is CASSYGQGAVDYGYTF.

V usage is TRBV15 and J usage is TRBJ1-3; no clear D. The CDR3 has 15 amino acids. The V gene lost 6 bases and the J gene lost 0 bases, with 12 bases spanning the gap. Germline V gene sequence: CDR1 LNHNV, CDR2 YYDKDF (reference sequence). CDR3 bases: TGTGCCACCAGGATCGGGGTCTCCTCTGGAAACACCATATATTTT. It specifies CATRIGVSSGNTIYF.

This clone has just a few counts. The chain is built from TRBV25-1 and TRBJ1-1, with 12 bases that match TRBD1. The junction had 7 bases not matched to a gene; V was cut back by 8 bases and J by 6 bases. The V gene's germline CDR1 is MGHDK and CDR2 SYGVNS. This CDR3 region has 14 residues. CDR3 in DNA: TGTGCCAGCTATGGGACAGGGGGCAATGCTGAAGCTTTCTTT. Its translation: CASYGTGGNAEAFF.

The chain recombines TRBV11-2 with TRBJ2-4; D not resolved. The CDR3 is 12 amino acids. Germline V CDR1 and CDR2: SGHAT, FQNNGV. Trimming left V 0 bases short and J 8 bases short, with 5 bases between. The CDR3 sequence is CASSLDADIQYF. The DNA for the CDR3 is TGTGCCAGCAGCTTAGACGCGGACATTCAGTACTTC.

The chain employs TRBV10-2 and TRBJ2-3; 12 positions match TRBD2. Germline CDR1 is WSHSY and CDR2 is SAAADI. V lost 5 bases and J lost 4; bases outside the gene matches: 4. The CDR3 has 15 amino acids. The CDR3 protein is CASSPTSGGPDTQYF. Here the CDR3 DNA reads TGCGCCAGCAGTCCGACTAGCGGGGGTCCAGATACGCAGTATTTT.

The chain joins TRBV7-2 to TRBJ2-1; no reliable D call. V gave up 5 bases and J gave up 9 bases, with 11 bases separating them. Germline lookup yields CDR1 SGHTA and CDR2 FQGNSA. There are 12 residues in the CDR3. CDR3 region: CASSLDTVEQFF. CDR3 sequence (DNA): TGTGCCAGCAGCCTAGACACAGTTGAGCAGTTCTTC.

This rearrangement joins TRBV21-1 to TRBJ1-4. TRBV21-1 is a pseudogene locus. The CDR3 loop spans 19 amino acids. CDR3 coding DNA: TGTGCCAGCAGCAAATCTAGGGCGGCGGGAAGTGCAACTAATGAAAAACTGTTTTTT. Protein product: CASSKSRAAGSATNEKLFF.

This chain connects TRBV10-3 to TRBJ2-1; D is perhaps TRBD2 (6 bases). V dropped 7 bases and J dropped 0 bases, with 10 bases sitting between them. CDR1 is ENHRY and CDR2 is SYGVKD in the germline V gene. The CDR3 is made up of 14 amino acids. CDR3 residues: CAIKAGSSYNEQFF. The CDR3 DNA reads as TGTGCCATCAAAGCGGGCAGCTCCTACAATGAGCAGTTCTTC.

The rearrangement uses TRBV5-1 and TRBJ1-3; D possibly corresponds to TRBD1 (6 bases). The V gene lost 5 bases and the J gene lost 5 bases, with 14 bases spanning the gap. The germline V gene encodes CDR1 SGHRS and CDR2 YFSETQ. This CDR3 is built from 14 residues. CDR3 in amino acids: CASSPTGGRNTIYF. The CDR3 nucleotides read TGCGCCAGCAGTCCGACGGGGGGGCGAAACACCATATATTTT.

The genes are TRBV5-4 and TRBJ1-1; 10 bases align to TRBD1. V lost 4 bases, J lost 4 bases, and 10 bases stayed unmatched. Germline V gene data show CDR1 as SGHNT and CDR2 as YYREEE (reference sequence). The CDR3 spans 16 residues. CDR3: CASSLDRGQGFTEAFF. Here the CDR3 DNA reads TGTGCCAGCAGCCTAGACAGGGGGCAGGGTTTCACTGAAGCTTTCTTT.

V and J are TRBV3-1 (or the pseudogene TRBV3-2) and TRBJ2-2; D is perhaps TRBD2 (5 bases). The germline CDR1 and CDR2 sequences are LGHDT and YNNKEL (reference sequence). Trimming stripped 3 bases from V and 5 bases from J, with 7 bases between. The CDR3 totals 13 residues. The CDR3 sequence: CASSQRDTGELFF. The CDR3 coding sequence is TGTGCCAGCAGCCAGAGGGATACCGGGGAGCTGTTTTTT.

J is TRBJ1-1 and V is TRBV18, with 7 bases that match TRBD1. V shed 2 bases, J shed 1 base, and the junction held 1 base outside the gene matches. CDR1 is KGHSH and CDR2 is LQKENI in the germline V gene. The CDR3 is 14 residues long. The CDR3 nucleotides are TGTGCCAGCTCACCAAACAGGGGGAACACTGAAGCTTTCTTT. This translates into CASSPNRGNTEAFF.